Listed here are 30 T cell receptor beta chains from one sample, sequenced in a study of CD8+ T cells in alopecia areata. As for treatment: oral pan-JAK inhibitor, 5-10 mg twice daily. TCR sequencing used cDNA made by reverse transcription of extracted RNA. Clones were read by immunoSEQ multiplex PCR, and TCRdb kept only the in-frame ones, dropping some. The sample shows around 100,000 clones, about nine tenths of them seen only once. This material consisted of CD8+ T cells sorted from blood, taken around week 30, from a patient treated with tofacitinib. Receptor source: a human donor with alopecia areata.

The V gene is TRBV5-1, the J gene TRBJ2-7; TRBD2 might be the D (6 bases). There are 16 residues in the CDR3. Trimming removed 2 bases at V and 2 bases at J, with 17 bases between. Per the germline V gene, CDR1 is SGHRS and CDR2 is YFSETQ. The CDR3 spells CASSFSQERATYEQYF. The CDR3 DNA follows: TGCGCCAGCAGCTTCTCCCAGGAGCGGGCCACCTACGAGCAGTACTTC.

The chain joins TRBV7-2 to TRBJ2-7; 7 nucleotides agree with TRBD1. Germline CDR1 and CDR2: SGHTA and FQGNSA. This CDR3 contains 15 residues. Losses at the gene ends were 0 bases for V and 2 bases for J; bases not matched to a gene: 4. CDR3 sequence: CASSLALQGTYEQYF. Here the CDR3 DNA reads TGTGCCAGCAGCTTAGCCCTACAGGGGACCTACGAGCAGTACTTC.

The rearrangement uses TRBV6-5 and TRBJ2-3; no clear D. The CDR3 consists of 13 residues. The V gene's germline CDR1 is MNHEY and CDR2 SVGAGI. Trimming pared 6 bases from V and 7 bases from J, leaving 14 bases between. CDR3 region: CASSPGRAHTQYF. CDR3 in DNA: TGTGCCAGCAGCCCCGGTAGGGCCCATACGCAGTATTTT.

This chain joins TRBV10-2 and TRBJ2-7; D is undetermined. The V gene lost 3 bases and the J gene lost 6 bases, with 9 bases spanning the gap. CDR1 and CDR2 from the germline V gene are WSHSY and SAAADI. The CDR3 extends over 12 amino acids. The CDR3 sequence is CASSDWSFEQYF. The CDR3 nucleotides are TGCGCCAGCAGTGATTGGTCATTCGAGCAGTACTTC.

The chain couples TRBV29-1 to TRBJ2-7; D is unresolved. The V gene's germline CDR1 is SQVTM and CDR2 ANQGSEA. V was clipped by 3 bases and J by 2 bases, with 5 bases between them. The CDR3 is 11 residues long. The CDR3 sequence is CSVETTYEQYF. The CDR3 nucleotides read TGCAGCGTTGAGACCACCTACGAGCAGTACTTC.

CDR3 sequence (DNA): TGTGCCTGGAGTGTTATGTCAGATCAAAACACTGAAGCTTTCTTT. Translated: CAWSVMSDQNTEAFF. The chain is built from TRBV30 and TRBJ1-1; no reliable D call. Trimming took 0 bases from V and 2 from J, leaving 13 bases between them. The CDR3 consists of 15 residues. The V gene's germline CDR1 is GTSNPN and CDR2 SVGIG (reference sequence).

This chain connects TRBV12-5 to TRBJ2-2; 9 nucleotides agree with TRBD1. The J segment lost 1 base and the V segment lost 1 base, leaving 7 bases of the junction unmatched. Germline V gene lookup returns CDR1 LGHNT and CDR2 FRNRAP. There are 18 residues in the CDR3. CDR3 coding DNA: TGTGCTAGTGGTTTGGAGGACAGGGGCAAGAAGAACACCGGGGAGCTGTTTTTT. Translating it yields CASGLEDRGKKNTGELFF.

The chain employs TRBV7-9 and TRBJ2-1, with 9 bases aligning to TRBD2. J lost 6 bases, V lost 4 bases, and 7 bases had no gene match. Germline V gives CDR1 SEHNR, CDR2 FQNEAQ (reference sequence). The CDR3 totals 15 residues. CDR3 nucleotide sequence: TGTGCCAGCAGCTCCTCGGGACTAGCTGGCAATGAGCAGTTCTTC. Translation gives CASSSSGLAGNEQFF.

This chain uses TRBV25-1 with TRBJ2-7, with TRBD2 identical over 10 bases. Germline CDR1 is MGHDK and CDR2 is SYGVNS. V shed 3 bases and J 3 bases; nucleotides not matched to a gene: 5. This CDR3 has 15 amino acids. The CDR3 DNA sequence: TGTGCCAGCAGTGAGCGGACTAGCGGAATCTACGAGCAGTACTTC. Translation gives CASSERTSGIYEQYF.

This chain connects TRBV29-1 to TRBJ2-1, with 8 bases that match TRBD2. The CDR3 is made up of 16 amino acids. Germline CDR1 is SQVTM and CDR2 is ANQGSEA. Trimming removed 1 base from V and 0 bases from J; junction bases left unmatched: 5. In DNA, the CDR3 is TGCAGCGTTGAAGGCGGGAGCGGGAGCTCCTACAATGAGCAGTTCTTC. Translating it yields CSVEGGSGSSYNEQFF.

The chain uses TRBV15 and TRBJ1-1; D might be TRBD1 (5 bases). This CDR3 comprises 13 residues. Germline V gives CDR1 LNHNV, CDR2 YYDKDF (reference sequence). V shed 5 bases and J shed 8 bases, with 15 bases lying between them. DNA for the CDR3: TGTGCCACCAGCGGTGACAGTCGACCCGAAGCTTTCTTT. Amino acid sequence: CATSGDSRPEAFF. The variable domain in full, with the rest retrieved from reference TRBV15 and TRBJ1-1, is DAMVIQNPRYQVTQFGKPVTLSCSQTLNHNVMYWYQQKSSQAPKLLFHYYDKDFNNEADTPDNFQSRRPNTSFCFLDIRSPGLGDTAMYLCATSGDSRPEAFFGQGTRLTVV.

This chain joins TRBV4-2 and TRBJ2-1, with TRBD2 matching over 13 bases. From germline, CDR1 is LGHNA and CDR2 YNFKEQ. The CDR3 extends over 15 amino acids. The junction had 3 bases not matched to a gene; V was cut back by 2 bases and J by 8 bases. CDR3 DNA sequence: TGTGCCAGCAGCCAAACTAGCGGGGGGGCCGATGAGCAGTTCTTC. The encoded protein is CASSQTSGGADEQFF.

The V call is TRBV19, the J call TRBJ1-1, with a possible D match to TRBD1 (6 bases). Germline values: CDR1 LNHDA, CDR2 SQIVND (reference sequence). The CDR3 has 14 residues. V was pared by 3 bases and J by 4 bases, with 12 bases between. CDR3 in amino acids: CASSMQGQGTEAFF. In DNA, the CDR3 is TGTGCCAGTAGTATGCAGGGGCAAGGCACTGAAGCTTTCTTT.

The CDR3 coding sequence is TGTGCCAGTAGTATTGACAGGGTGTCCTACGAGCAGTACTTC. Its translation: CASSIDRVSYEQYF. The chain employs TRBV19 and TRBJ2-7; TRBD1 agrees at 7 bases. V was clipped by 3 bases and J by 1 base; unmatched bases: 3. Per the germline V gene, CDR1 is LNHDA and CDR2 is SQIVND (reference sequence). The CDR3 consists of 14 residues. The full variable domain, completed using reference TRBV19 and TRBJ2-7, is DGGITQSPKYLFRKEGQNVTLSCEQNLNHDAMYWYRQDPGQGLRLIYYSQIVNDFQKGDIAEGYSVSREKKESFPLTVTSAQKNPTAFYLCASSIDRVSYEQYFGPGTRLTVT.

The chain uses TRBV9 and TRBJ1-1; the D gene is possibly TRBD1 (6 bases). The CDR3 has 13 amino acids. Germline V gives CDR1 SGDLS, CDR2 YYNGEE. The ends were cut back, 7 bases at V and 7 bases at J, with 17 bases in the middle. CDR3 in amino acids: CASARGQDGEAFF. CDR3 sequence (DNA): TGTGCCAGCGCGCGGGGGCAAGACGGTGAAGCTTTCTTT.

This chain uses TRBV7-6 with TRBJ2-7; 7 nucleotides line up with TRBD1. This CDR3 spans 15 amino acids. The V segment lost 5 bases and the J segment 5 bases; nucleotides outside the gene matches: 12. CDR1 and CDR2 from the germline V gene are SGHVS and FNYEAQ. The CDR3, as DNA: TGTGCCAGCAGCGCGTCGACAGGGTGGTCCGACGAGCAGTACTTC. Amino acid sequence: CASSASTGWSDEQYF.

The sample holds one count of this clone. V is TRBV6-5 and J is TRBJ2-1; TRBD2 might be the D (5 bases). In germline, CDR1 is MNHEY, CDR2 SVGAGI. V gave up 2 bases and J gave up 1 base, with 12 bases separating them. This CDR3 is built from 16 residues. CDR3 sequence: CASSYASYGSYNEQFF. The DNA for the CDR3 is TGTGCCAGCAGTTACGCTAGCTATGGGTCCTACAATGAGCAGTTCTTC.

CDR3 loop: CASSPSSYEQYF. The DNA of the CDR3 is TGTGCCAGCAGTCCAAGCTCCTACGAGCAGTACTTC. The rearrangement links TRBV6-5 to TRBJ2-5, with D hard to call. Near its end, the DNA agrees better with TRBJ2-7, so the J call may be wrong. Per the germline V gene, CDR1 is MNHEY and CDR2 is SVGAGI. The CDR3 is 12 amino acids.

This chain's CDR3 is CASSFLPGETNTEAFF. The CDR3 DNA reads as TGTGCCAGCAGCTTTTTGCCAGGGGAGACGAACACTGAAGCTTTCTTT. The chain carries TRBV5-6 and TRBJ1-1; a possible D gene is TRBD1 (6 bases). Looked up from germline, CDR1 is SGHDT and CDR2 is YYEEEE. CDR3 size: 16 residues. Trimming pared 2 bases from V and 1 base from J, leaving 15 bases between.

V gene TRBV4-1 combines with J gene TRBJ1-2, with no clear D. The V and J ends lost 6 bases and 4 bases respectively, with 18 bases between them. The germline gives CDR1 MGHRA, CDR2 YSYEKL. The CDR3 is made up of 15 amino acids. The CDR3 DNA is TGCGCCAGCAGTCAAACTCCCGGACGGACCTATGGCTACACCTTC. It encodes CASSQTPGRTYGYTF.

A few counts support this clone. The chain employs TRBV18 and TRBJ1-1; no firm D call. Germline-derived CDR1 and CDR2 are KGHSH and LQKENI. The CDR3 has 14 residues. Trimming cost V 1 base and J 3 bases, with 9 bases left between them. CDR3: CASSPRRVDTEAFF. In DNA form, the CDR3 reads TGTGCCAGCTCACCACGCCGGGTCGACACTGAAGCTTTCTTT. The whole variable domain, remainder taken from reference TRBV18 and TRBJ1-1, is NAGVMQNPRHLVRRRGQEARLRCSPMKGHSHVYWYRQLPEEGLKFMVYLQKENIIDESGMPKERFSAEFPKEGPSILRIQQVVRGDSAAYFCASSPRRVDTEAFFGQGTRLTVV.

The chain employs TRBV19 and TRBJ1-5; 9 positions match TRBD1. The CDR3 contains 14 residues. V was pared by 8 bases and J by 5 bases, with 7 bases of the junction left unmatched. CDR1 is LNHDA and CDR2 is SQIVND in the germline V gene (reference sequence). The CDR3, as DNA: TGTGCCAGTGGCACAGGGGGCGATTATCAGCCCCAGCATTTT. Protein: CASGTGGDYQPQHF.

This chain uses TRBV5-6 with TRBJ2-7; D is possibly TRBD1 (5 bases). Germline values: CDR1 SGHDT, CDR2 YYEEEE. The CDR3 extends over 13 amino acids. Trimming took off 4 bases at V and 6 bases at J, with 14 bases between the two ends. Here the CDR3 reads CASSTLQGLEQYF. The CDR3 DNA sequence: TGTGCCAGCAGCACACTCCAGGGTCTCGAGCAGTACTTC. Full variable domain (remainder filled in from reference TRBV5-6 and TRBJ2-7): DAGVTQSPTHLIKTRGQQVTLRCSPKSGHDTVSWYQQALGQGPQFIFQYYEEEERQRGNFPDRFSGHQFPNYSSELNVNALLLGDSALYLCASSTLQGLEQYFGPGTRLTVT.

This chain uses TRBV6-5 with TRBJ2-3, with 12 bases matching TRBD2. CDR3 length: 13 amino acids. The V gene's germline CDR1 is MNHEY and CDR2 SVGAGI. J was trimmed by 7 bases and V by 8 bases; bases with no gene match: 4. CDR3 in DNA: TGTGCCAGCGGGACTAGCGGGCTGTATACGCAGTATTTT. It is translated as CASGTSGLYTQYF.

The CDR3 loop is CASSQDIRDNEQFF. CDR3 DNA: TGCGCCAGCAGCCAAGATATTCGGGACAATGAGCAGTTCTTC. The J gene is TRBJ2-1, the V gene TRBV4-1; D remains ambiguous. V was clipped by 0 bases and J by 5 bases, with 8 bases between them. In germline, CDR1 is MGHRA, CDR2 YSYEKL. The CDR3 runs 14 residues.

The chain's CDR3 is CASSTVLGPAREQFF. In DNA, the CDR3 is TGTGCCAGCAGCACCGTCCTGGGGCCAGCCAGGGAGCAGTTCTTC. The chain joins TRBV7-9 to TRBJ2-1; weak D call: TRBD1 (5 bases). Germline values: CDR1 SEHNR, CDR2 FQNEAQ (reference sequence). The CDR3 is made up of 15 amino acids. V lost 5 bases and J 10 bases, leaving 21 bases between the germline ends.

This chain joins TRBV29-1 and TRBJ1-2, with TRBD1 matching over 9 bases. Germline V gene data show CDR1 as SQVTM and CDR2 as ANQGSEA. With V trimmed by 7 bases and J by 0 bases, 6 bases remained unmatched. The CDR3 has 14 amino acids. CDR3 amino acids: CSAQTGGTNYGYTF. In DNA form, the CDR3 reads TGCAGCGCTCAAACAGGGGGCACTAACTATGGCTACACCTTC.

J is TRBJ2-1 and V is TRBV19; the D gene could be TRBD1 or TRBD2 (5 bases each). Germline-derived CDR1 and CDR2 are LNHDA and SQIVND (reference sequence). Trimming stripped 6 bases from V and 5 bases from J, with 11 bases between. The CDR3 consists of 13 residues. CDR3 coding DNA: TGTGCCAGTAGAGCCTGGGGGAACAATGAGCAGTTCTTC. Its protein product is CASRAWGNNEQFF.

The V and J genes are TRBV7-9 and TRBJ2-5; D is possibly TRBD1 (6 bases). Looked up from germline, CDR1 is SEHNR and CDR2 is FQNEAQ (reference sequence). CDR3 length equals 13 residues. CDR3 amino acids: CVTTGNWQETQYF. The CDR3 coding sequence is TGTGTCACAACAGGGAATTGGCAAGAGACCCAGTACTTC.

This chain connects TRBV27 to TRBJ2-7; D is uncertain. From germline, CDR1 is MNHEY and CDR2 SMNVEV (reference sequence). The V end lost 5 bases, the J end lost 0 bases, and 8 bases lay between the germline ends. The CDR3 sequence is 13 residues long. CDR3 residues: CASSDSSSYEQYF. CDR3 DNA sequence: TGTGCCAGCAGTGACTCGAGCTCCTACGAGCAGTACTTC.